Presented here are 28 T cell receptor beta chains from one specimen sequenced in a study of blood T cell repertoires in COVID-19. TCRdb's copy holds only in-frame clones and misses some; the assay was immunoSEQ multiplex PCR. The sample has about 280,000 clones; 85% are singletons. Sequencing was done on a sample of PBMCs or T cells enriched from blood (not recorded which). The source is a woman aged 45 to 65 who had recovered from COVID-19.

CDR3 residues: CASSPQGKNTEAFF. The CDR3 DNA reads TGCGCCAGCAGCCCCCAGGGCAAGAACACTGAAGCTTTCTTT. The chain employs TRBV5-1 and TRBJ1-1, with D tentatively TRBD1 (5 bases). Germline V gene lookup returns CDR1 SGHRS and CDR2 YFSETQ. Between the trimmed V and J ends, which lost 4 bases and 1 base, there was a span of 11 bases. The CDR3 contains 14 residues. The full variable domain, its missing parts supplied by reference TRBV5-1 and TRBJ1-1, is KAGVTQTPRYLIKTRGQQVTLSCSPISGHRSVSWYQQTPGQGLQFLFEYFSETQRNKGNFPGRFSGRQFSNSRSEMNVSTLELGDSALYLCASSPQGKNTEAFFGQGTRLTVV.

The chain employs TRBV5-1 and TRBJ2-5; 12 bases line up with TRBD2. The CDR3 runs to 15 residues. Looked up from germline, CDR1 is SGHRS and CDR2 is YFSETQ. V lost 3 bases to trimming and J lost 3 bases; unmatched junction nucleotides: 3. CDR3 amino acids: CASSWRLAGEETQYF. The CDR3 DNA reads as TGCGCCAGCAGCTGGCGACTAGCGGGAGAAGAGACCCAGTACTTC.

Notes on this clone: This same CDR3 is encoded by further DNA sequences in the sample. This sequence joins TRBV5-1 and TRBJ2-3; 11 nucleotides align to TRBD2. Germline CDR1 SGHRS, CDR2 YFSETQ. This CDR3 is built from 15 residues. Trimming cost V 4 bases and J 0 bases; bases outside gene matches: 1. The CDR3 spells CASSLAGGSTDTQYF. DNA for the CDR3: TGCGCCAGCAGCCTAGCGGGGGGTAGCACAGATACGCAGTATTTT.

The DNA of the CDR3 is TGTGCCAGCAGCCAGGGACTAGCGGGAGTAGATACGCAGTATTTT. Its translation is CASSQGLAGVDTQYF. The J gene is TRBJ2-3, the V gene TRBV5-4; TRBD2 matches at 14 bases. Trimming took 4 bases from V and 5 from J; bases not matched to a gene: 3. CDR1 is SGHNT, CDR2 YYREEE, per germline (reference sequence). The CDR3 is made up of 15 amino acids.

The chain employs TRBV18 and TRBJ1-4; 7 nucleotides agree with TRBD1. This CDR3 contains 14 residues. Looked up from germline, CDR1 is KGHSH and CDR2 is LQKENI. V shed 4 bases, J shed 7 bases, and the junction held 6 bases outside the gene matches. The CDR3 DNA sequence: TGTGCCAGCTCACGGACAGGCCGGGGTGAAAAACTGTTTTTT. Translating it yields CASSRTGRGEKLFF. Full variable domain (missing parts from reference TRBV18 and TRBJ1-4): NAGVMQNPRHLVRRRGQEARLRCSPMKGHSHVYWYRQLPEEGLKFMVYLQKENIIDESGMPKERFSAEFPKEGPSILRIQQVVRGDSAAYFCASSRTGRGEKLFFGSGTQLSVL.

The chain's CDR3 is CASSWSQRDYEQYF. In DNA, the CDR3 is TGCGCCAGCAGCTGGAGTCAACGGGACTACGAGCAGTACTTC. The J gene is TRBJ2-7, the V gene TRBV5-1, with D possibly matching TRBD2 (5 bases). The length of the CDR3 is 14 residues. With 3 bases removed from V and 3 bases from J, the gap between germline ends came to 13 bases. Per the germline V gene, CDR1 is SGHRS and CDR2 is YFSETQ.

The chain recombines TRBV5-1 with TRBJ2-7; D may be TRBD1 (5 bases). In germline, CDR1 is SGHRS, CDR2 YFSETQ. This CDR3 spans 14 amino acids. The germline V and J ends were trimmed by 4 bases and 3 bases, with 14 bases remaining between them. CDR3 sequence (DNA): TGCGCCAGCAGCCCCTTTGGCAGGGACTACGAGCAGTACTTC. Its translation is CASSPFGRDYEQYF.

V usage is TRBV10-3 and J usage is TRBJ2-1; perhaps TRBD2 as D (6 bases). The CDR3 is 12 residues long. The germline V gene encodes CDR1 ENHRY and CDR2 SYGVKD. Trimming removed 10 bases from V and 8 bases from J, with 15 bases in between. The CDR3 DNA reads TGTGCCAGTGGGAGGTTGATATATGAGCAGTTCTTC. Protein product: CASGRLIYEQFF.

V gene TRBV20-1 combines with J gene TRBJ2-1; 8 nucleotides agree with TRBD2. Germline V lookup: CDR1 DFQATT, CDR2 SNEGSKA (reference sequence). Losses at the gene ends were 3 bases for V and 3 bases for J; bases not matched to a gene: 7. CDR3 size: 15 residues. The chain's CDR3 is CSASEGGRYYNEQFF. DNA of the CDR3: TGCAGTGCTAGTGAGGGCGGGAGGTACTACAATGAGCAGTTCTTC.

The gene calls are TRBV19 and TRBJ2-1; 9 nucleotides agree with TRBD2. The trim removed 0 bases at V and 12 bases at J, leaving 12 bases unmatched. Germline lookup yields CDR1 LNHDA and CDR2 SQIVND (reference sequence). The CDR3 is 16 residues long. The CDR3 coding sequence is TGTGCCAGTAGTATAGAGCGGGGGGGACGGGCAATGGGGCAGTTCTTC. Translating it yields CASSIERGGRAMGQFF.

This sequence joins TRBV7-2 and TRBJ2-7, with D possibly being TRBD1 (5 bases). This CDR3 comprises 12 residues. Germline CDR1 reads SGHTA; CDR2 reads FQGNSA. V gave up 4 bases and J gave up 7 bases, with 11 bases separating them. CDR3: CASSSSTGEQYF. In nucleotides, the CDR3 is TGTGCCAGCAGCTCATCTACAGGTGAGCAGTACTTC. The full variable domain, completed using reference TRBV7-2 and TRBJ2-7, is GAGVSQSPSNKVTEKGKDVELRCDPISGHTALYWYRQSLGQGLEFLIYFQGNSAPDKSGLPSDRFSAERTGGSVSTLTIQRTQQEDSAVYLCASSSSTGEQYFGPGTRLTVT.

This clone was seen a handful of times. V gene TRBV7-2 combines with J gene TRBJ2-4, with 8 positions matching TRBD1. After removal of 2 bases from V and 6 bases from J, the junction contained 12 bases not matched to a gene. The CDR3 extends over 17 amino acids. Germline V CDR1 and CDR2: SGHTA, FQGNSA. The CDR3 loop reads CASSLPPWDRSRNIQYF. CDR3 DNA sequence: TGTGCCAGCAGCTTACCACCTTGGGACAGGAGTAGAAACATTCAGTACTTC.

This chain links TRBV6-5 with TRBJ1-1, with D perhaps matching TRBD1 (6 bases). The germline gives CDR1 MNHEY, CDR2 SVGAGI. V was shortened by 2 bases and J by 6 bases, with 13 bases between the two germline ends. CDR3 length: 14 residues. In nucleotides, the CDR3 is TGTGCCAGCAGTTACCGGGGACATAGGTCTGAAGCTTTCTTT. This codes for CASSYRGHRSEAFF.

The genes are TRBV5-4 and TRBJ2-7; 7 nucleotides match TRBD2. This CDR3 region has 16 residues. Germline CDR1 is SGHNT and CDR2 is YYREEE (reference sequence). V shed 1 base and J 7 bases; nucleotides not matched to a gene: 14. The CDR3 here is CASSLTPRETRGEQYF. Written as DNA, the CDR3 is TGTGCCAGCAGCTTGACGCCGCGGGAGACCCGGGGGGAGCAGTACTTC.

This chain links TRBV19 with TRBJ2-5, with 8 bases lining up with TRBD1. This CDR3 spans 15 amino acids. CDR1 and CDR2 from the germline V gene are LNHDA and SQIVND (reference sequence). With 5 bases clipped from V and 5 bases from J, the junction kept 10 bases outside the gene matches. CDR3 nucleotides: TGTGCCAGTAGTCCCGGACAGGGAATTGTCGAGACCCAGTACTTC. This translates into CASSPGQGIVETQYF. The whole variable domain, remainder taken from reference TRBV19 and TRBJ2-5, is DGGITQSPKYLFRKEGQNVTLSCEQNLNHDAMYWYRQDPGQGLRLIYYSQIVNDFQKGDIAEGYSVSREKKESFPLTVTSAQKNPTAFYLCASSPGQGIVETQYFGPGTRLLVL.

CDR3 in DNA: TGTGCCAGCAGTGAGAAAGCGGGAGGGGCCTACAATGAGCAGTTCTTC. Encoded protein: CASSEKAGGAYNEQFF. The chain employs TRBV6-4 and TRBJ2-1; 10 bases agree with TRBD2. CDR1 and CDR2 from the germline V gene are MRHNA and SNTAGT. V gave up 3 bases and J gave up 2 bases; unmatched junction bases: 4. The CDR3 contains 16 residues.

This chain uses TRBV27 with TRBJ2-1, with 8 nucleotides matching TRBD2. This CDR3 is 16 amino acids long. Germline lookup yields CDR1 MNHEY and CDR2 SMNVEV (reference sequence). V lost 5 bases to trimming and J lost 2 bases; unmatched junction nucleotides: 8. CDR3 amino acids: CASSPREGPPYNEQFF. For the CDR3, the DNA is TGTGCCAGCAGTCCCCGGGAGGGGCCGCCCTACAATGAGCAGTTCTTC.

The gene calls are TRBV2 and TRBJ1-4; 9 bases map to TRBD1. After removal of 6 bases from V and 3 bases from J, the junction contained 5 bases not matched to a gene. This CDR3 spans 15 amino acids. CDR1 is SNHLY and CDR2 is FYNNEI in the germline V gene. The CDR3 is CASRIQGASNEKLFF. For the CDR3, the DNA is TGTGCCAGCAGGATACAGGGGGCATCTAATGAAAAACTGTTTTTT.

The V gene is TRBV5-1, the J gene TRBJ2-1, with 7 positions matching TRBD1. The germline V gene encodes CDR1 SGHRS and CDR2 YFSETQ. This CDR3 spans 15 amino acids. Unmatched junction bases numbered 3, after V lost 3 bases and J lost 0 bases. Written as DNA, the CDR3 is TGCGCCAGCAGCTCGGGACAGATCTCCTACAATGAGCAGTTCTTC. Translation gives CASSSGQISYNEQFF.

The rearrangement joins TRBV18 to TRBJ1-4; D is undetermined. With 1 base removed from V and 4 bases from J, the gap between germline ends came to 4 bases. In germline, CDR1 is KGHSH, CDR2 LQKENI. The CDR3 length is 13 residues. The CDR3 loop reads CASSPRSNEKLFF. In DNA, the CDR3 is TGTGCCAGCTCACCACGGAGTAATGAAAAACTGTTTTTT.

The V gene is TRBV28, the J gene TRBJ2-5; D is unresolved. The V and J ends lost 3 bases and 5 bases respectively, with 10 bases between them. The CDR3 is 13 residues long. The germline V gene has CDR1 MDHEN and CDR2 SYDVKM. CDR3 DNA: TGTGCCAGCAGTTTTCCGCCACGGGAGACCCAGTACTTC. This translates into CASSFPPRETQYF.

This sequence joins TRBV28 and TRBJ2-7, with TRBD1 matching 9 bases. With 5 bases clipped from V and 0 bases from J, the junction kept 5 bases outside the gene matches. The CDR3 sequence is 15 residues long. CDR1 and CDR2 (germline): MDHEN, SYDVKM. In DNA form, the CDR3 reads TGTGCCAGCAGTCCGAGGACAGGGGTCTCCTACGAGCAGTACTTC. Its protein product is CASSPRTGVSYEQYF.

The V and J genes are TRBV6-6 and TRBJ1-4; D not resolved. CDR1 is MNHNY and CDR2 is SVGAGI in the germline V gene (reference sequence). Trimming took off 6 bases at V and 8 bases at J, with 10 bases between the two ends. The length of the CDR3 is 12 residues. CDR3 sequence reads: CASRYGREKLFF. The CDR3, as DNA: TGTGCCAGCAGATACGGGAGGGAAAAACTGTTTTTT.

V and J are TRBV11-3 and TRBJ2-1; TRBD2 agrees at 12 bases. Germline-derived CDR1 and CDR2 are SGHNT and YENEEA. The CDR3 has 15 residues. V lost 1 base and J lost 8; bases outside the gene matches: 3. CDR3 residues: CASSLGTSGIDEQFF. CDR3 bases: TGTGCCAGCAGCTTAGGGACTAGCGGGATAGATGAGCAGTTCTTC.

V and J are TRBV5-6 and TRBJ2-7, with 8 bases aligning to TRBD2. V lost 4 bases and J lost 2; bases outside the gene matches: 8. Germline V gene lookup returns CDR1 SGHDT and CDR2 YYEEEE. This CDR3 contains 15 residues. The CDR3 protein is CASSPIAGSAYEQYF. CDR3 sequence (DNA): TGTGCCAGCAGCCCCATAGCGGGATCGGCCTACGAGCAGTACTTC.

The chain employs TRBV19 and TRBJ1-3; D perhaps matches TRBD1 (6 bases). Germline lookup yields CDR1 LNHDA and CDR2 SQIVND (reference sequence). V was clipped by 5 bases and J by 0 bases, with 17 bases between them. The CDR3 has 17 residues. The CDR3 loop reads CASSVEPQGASGNTIYF. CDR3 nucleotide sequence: TGTGCCAGTAGTGTCGAACCACAGGGCGCCTCTGGAAACACCATATATTTT.

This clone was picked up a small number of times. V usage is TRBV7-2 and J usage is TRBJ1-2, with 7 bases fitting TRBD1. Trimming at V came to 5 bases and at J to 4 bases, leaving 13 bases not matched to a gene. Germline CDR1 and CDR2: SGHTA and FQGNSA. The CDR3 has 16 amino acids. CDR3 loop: CASSPAFVQGIYGYTF. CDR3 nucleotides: TGTGCCAGCAGCCCAGCCTTCGTACAGGGGATCTATGGCTACACCTTC.

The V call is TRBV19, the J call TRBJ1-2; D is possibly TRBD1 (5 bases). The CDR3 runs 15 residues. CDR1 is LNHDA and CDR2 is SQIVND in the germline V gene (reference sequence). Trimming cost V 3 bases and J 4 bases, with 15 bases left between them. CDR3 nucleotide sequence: TGTGCCAGTAGTATGGGTCGGCAGGGCCTCTATGGCTACACCTTC. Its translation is CASSMGRQGLYGYTF.